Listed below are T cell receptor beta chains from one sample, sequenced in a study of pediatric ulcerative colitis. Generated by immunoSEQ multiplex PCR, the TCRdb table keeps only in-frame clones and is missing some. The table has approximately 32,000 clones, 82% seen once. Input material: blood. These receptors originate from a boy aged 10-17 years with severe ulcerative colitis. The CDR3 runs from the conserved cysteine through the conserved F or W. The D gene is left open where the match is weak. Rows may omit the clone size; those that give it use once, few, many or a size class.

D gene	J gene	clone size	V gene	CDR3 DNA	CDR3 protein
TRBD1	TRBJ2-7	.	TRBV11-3	TGTGCCAGCAGCGACAGACAGGGGCGATCCTACGAGCAGTACTTC	CASSDRQGRSYEQYF
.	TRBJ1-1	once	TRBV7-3	TGTGCCAGCAGAACACATATAACAAGAATTACCCACTTGGGTGGTGAAGCTTTCTTT	CASRTHITRITHLGGEAFF
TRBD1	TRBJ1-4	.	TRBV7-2	TGTGCCAGCAGGCGCGGGGGACAGGGGGGTGAAAAACTGTTTTTT	CASRRGGQGGEKLFF
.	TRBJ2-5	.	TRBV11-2	TGTGCCAGCAGCGGAGGGGGGGGCGGAGAGACCCAGTACTTC	CASSGGGGGETQYF
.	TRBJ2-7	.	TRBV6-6	TGTGCCAGCAGTTACTCCCGGACTGGCTACGAGCAGTACTTC	CASSYSRTGYEQYF
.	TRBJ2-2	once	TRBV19	TGTGCCAGTACAAACTATAGGACAGAGGGGACCACCGGGGAGCTGTTTTTT	CASTNYRTEGTTGELFF
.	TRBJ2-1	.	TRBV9	TGTGCCAGCAGCGCCGGACAACAGTACAATGAGCAGTTCTTC	CASSAGQQYNEQFF
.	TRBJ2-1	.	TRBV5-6	TGTGCCAGCAGCCTGCGGGGGCTAGCTAGTAATGAGCAGTTCTTC	CASSLRGLASNEQFF
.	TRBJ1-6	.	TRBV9	TGTGCCAGCAGCGCCGGACTGATAAATTCACCCCTCCACTTT	CASSAGLINSPLHF
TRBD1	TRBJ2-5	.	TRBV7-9	TGTGCCAGCAGCGGGACAGACCAAGAGACCCAGTACTTC	CASSGTDQETQYF
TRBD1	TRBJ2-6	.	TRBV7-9	TGTGCCAGCAGCCCAGGGGGCTCGGCTGGGGCCAACGTCCTGACTTTC	CASSPGGSAGANVLTF
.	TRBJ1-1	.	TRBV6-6	TGTGCCAGCAGTTACCCCCCCGGGATAGGAGCTTTCTTT	CASSYPPGIGAFF
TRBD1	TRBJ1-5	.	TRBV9	TGTGCCAGCAGCGTAGCCGGGACAGGTAATCAGCCCCAGCATTTT	CASSVAGTGNQPQHF
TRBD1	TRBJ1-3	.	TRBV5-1	TGCGCCAGCAGCCCGGGACAGGGGATTACCTCTGGAAACACCATATATTTT	CASSPGQGITSGNTIYF
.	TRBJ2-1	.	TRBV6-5	TGTGCCAGCAGTTACTCGTTGGGGGGCTCCTACAATGAGCAGTTCTTC	CASSYSLGGSYNEQFF